The present TCR beta chain was sequenced within a study of OX40 agonist ivuxolimab in advanced cancers. Clones were sequenced by immunoSEQ multiplex PCR, and TCRdb holds only the in-frame ones, with some missing. The data contain around 69,000 clones, around 89% of them seen just once; the ten biggest clones take up 3% to 4%. Sequences were derived from CD4+ or CD8+ T cells sorted from blood, sampled in a trial of the OX40 agonist ivuxolimab. The receptor's source is an adult with an advanced solid tumor such as melanoma, head and neck, liver or kidney cancer.

CDR3 sequence (DNA): TGTGCCAGCAGCGCCCCCCGCGGGCCCGCCTACGAGCAGTACTTC. It specifies CASSAPRGPAYEQYF. The chain is built from TRBV7-9 and TRBJ2-7; tentatively, D is TRBD2 (5 bases). The CDR3 is 15 amino acids. Between the trimmed V and J ends, which lost 5 bases and 2 bases, there was a span of 16 bases. Germline V gene lookup returns CDR1 SEHNR and CDR2 FQNEAQ (reference sequence).